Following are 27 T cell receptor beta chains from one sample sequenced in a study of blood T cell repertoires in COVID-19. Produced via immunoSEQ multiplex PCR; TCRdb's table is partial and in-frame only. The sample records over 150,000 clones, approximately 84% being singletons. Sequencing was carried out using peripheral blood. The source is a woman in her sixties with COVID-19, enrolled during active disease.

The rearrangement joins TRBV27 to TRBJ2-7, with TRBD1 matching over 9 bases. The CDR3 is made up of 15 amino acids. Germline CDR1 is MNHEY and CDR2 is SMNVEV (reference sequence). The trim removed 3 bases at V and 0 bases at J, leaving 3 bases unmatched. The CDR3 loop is CASSFLTGGSYEQYF. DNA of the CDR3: TGTGCCAGCAGTTTCCTGACAGGGGGCTCCTACGAGCAGTACTTC.

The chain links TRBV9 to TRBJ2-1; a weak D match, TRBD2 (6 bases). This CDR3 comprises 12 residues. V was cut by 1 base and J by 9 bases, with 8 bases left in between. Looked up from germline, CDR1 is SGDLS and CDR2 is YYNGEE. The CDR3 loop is CASSVSSAEQFF. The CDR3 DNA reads TGTGCCAGCAGCGTATCTAGCGCTGAGCAGTTCTTC.

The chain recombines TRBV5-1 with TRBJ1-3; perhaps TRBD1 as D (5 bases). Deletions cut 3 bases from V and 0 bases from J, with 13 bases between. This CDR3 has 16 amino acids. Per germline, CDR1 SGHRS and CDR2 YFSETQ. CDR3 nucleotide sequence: TGCGCCAGCAGCTCTGGCGACAGCTCCTCTGGAAACACCATATATTTT. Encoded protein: CASSSGDSSSGNTIYF.

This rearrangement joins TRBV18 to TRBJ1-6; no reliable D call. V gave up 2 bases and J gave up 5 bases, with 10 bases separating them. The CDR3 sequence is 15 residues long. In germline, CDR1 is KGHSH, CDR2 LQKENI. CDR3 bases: TGTGCCAGCTCACCAATTGGAGAAAATAATTCACCCCTCCACTTT. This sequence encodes CASSPIGENNSPLHF.

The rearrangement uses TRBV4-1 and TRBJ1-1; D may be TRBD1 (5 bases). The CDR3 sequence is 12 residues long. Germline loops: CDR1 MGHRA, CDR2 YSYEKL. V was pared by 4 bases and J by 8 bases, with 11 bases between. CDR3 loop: CASSPYPGEAFF. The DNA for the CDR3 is TGCGCCAGCAGCCCATACCCAGGGGAAGCTTTCTTT.

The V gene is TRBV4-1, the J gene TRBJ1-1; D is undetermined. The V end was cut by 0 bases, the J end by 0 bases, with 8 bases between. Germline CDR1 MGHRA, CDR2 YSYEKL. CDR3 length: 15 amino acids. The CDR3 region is CASSQEYTLNTEAFF. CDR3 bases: TGCGCCAGCAGCCAAGAGTATACTCTGAACACTGAAGCTTTCTTT.

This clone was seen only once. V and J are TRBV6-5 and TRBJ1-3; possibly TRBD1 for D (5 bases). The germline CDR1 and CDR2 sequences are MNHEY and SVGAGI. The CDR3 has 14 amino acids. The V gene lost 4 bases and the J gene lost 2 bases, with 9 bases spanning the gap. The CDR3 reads CASSFRGAGNTIYF. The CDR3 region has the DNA TGTGCCAGCAGTTTTCGGGGGGCTGGAAACACCATATATTTT.

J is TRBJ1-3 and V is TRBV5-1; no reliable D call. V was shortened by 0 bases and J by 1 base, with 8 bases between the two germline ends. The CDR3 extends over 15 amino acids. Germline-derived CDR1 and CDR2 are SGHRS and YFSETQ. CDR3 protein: CASSLEPGSGNTIYF. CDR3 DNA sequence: TGCGCCAGCAGCTTGGAGCCAGGTTCTGGAAACACCATATATTTT.

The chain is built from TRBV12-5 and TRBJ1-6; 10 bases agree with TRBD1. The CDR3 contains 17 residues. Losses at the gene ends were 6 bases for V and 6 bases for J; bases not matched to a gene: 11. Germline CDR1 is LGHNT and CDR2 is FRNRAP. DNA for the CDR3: TGTGCTAGTGGACCTACCTTGACAGGGGGCTTTAATTCACCCCTCCACTTT. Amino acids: CASGPTLTGGFNSPLHF. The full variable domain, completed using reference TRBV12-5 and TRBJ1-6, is DARVTQTPRHKVTEMGQEVTMRCQPILGHNTVFWYRQTMMQGLELLAYFRNRAPLDDSGMPKDRFSAEMPDATLATLKIQPSEPRDSAVYFCASGPTLTGGFNSPLHFGNGTRLTVT.

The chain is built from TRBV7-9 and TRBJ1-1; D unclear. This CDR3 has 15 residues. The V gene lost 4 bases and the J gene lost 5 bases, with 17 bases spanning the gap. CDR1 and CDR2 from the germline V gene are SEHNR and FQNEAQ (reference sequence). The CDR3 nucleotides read TGTGCCAGCAGCTCACTAAGGGAGTTAGGAACTGAAGCTTTCTTT. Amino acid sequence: CASSSLRELGTEAFF.

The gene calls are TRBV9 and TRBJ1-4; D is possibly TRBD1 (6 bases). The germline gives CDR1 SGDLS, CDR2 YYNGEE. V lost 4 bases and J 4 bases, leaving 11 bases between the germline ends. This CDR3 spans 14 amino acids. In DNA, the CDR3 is TGTGCCAGCAGCCTTAGGGACATTAATGAAAAACTGTTTTTT. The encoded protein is CASSLRDINEKLFF.

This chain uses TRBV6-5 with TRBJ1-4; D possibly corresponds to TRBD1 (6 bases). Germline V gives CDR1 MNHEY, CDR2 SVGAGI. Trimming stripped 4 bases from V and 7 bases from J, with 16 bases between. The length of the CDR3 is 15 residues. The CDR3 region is CASSSNRDNTEKLFF. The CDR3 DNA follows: TGTGCCAGCAGTTCCAACCGGGACAATACTGAAAAACTGTTTTTT.

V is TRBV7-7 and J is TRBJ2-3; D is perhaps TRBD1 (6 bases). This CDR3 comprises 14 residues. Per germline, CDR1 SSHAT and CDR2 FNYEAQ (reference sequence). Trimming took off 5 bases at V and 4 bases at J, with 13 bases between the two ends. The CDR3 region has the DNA TGTGCCAGCAGCCTTACTGGGGGCGCAGATACGCAGTATTTT. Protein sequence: CASSLTGGADTQYF.

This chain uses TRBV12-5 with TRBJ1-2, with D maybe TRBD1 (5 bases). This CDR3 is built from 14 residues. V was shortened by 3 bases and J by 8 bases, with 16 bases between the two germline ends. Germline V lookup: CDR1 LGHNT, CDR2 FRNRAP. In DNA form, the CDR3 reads TGTGCTAGTGGTTTCTCTGCCGGGACTGAAGGCTACACCTTC. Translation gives CASGFSAGTEGYTF.

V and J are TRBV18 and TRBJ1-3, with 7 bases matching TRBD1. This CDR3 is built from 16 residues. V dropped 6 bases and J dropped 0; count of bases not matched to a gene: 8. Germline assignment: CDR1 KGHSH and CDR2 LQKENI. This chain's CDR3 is CASSRADRFSGNTIYF. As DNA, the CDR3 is TGTGCCAGCTCGAGAGCGGACAGGTTCTCTGGAAACACCATATATTTT.

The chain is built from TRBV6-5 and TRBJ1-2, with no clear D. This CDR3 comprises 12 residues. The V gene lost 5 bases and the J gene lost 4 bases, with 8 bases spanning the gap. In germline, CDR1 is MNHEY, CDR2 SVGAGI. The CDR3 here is CASSPVVYGYTF. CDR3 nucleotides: TGTGCCAGCAGTCCAGTTGTCTATGGCTACACCTTC.

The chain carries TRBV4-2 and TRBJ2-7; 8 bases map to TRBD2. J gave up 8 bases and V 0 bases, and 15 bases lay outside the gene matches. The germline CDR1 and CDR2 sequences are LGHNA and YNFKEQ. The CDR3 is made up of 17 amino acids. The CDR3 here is CASSQDLLAGALFQQYF. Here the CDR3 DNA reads TGTGCCAGCAGCCAAGATCTCCTAGCGGGCGCTTTGTTTCAGCAGTACTTC.

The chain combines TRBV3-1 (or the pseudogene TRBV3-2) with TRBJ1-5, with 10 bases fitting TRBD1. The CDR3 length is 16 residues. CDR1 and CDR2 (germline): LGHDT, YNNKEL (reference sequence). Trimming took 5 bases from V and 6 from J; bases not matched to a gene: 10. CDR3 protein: CASSSWDRGEGQPQHF. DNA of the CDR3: TGTGCCAGCAGCTCCTGGGACAGGGGAGAGGGTCAGCCCCAGCATTTT.

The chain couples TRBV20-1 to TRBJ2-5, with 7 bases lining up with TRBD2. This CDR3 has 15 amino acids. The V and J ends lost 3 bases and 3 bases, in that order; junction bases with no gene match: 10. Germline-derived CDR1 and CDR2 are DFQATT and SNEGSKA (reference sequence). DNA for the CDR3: TGCAGTGCTAGTACCAGCGGGACGGGAAAAGAGACCCAGTACTTC. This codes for CSASTSGTGKETQYF.

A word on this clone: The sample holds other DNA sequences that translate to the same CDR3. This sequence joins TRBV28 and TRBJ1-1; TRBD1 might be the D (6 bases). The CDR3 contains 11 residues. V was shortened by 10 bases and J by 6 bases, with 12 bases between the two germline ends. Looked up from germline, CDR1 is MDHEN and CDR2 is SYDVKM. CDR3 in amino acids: CATAGGAEAFF. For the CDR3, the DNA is TGTGCCACTGCTGGGGGCGCTGAAGCTTTCTTT.

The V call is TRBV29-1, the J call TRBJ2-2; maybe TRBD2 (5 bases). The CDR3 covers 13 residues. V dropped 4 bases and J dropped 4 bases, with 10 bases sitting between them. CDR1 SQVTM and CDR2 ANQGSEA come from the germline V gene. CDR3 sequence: CSVGGSSTGELFF. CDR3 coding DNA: TGCAGCGTTGGAGGGTCGAGCACCGGGGAGCTGTTTTTT.

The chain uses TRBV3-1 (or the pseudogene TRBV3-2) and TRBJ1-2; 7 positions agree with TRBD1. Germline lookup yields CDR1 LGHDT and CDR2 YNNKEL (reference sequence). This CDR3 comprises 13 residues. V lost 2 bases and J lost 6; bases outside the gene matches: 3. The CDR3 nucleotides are TGTGCCAGCAGCCAAACAGGGGTTCATGGCTACACCTTC. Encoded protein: CASSQTGVHGYTF.

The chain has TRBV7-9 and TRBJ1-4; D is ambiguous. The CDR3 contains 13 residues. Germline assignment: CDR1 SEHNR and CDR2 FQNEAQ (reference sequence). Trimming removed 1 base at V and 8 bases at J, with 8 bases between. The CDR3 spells CASSLVAVEKLFF. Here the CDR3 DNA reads TGTGCCAGCAGCTTAGTTGCGGTCGAAAAACTGTTTTTT.

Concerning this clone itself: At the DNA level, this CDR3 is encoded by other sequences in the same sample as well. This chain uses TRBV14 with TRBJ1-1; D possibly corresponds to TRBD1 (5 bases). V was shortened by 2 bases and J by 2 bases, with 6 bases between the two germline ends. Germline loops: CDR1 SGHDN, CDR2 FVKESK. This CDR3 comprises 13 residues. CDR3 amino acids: CASSQQGNTEAFF. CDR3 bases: TGTGCCAGCAGCCAACAGGGAAACACTGAAGCTTTCTTT.

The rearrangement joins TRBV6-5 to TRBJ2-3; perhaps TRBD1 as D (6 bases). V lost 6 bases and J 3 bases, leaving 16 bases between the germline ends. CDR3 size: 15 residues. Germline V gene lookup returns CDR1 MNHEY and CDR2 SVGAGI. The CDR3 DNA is TGTGCCAGCAGGGGGACACTTCTCGGGACAGATACGCAGTATTTT. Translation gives CASRGTLLGTDTQYF.

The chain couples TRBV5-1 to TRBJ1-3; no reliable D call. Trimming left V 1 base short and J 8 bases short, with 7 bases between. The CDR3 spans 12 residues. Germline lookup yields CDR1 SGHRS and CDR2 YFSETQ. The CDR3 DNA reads TGCGCCAGCAGCTTGAACAGAGACACCATATATTTT. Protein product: CASSLNRDTIYF.

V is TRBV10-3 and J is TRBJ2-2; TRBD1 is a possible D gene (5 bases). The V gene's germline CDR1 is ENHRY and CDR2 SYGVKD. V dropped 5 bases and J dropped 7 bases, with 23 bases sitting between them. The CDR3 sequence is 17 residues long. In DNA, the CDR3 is TGTGCCATCAGTTCCACGGTGGTCCTGCCTAGGGGCGGGGAGCTGTTTTTT. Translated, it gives CAISSTVVLPRGGELFF.